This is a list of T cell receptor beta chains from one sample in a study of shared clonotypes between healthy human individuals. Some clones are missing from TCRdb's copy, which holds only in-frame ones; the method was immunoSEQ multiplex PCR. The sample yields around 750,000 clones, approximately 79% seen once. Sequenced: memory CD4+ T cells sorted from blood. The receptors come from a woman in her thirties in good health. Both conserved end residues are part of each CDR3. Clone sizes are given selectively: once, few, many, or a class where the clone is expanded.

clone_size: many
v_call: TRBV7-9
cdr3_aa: CASSLGSGTEAFF

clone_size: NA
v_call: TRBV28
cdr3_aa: CASSSAFFRTDTQYF

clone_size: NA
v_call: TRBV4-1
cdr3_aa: CASSLLGPRDTQYF

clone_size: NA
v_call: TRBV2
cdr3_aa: CASSGGSGGSNQPQHF

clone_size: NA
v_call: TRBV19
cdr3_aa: CASSYTRAGDTGELFF

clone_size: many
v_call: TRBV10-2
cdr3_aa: CASSEMDRGLNQPQHF

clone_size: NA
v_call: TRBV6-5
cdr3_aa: CASSYSATNYGYTF

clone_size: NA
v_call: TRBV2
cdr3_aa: CARRRHRVIYEQYF

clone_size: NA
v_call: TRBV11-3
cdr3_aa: CASSPGDGTSGGHTGELFF

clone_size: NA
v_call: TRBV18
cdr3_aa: CASSRATRGIQGMNTEAFF

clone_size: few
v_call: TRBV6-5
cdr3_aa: CASRHRDTAYGYTF

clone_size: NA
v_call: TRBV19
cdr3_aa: CASSIGGAGTGPNVLTF

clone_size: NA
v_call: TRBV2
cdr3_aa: CASRQGAGETQYF

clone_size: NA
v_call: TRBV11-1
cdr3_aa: CASSGRGRKSYEQYF

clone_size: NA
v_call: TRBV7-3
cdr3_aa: CASSARPRGSATEAFF

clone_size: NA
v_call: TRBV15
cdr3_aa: CATSRDWSEQFF

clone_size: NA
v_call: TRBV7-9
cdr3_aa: CVSGGRDAYEQYF

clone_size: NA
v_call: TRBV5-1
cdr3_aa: CASSVSSGSYNEQFF

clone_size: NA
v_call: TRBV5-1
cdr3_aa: CASSLQENYGYTF

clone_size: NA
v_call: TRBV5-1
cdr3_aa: CASSAGQLNTEAFF

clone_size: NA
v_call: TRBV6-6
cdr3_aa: CASRGVGNQPQHF

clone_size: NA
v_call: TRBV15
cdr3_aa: CATSSTLAGATLNEQFF

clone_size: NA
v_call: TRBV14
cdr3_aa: CASSHFRNLGNTIYF

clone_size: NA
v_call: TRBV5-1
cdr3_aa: CASSFSSSSYNEQFF

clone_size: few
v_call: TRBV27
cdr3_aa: CASKYGGGEQFF

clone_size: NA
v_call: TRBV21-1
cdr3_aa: CASSKGLADNEQFF

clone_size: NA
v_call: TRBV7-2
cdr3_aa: CASSYGTTVGHEQYF

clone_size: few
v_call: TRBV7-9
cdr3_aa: CASSMGQGAYEQYF

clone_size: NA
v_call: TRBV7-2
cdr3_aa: CASSLVGRRGEAFF

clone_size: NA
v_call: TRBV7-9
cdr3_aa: CASSFLSSGREQYF

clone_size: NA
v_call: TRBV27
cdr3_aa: CASRPSGQPGYTF

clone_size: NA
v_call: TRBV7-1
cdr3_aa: CASSLGGLAGSKTQYF

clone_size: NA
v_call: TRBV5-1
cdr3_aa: CARTGAASYEQYF

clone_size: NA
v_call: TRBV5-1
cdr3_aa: CASQREGLETQYF

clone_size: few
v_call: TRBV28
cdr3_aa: CASSLRAGQYF

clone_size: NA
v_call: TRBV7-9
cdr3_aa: CASSVAQGPEKLFF

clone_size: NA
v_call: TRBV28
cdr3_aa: CASSGPSTEAFF

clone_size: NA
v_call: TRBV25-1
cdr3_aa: CASQREGTGELFF

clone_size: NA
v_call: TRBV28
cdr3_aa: CASSFSGVGEKLFF

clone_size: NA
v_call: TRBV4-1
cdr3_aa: CASSEGTSGGGLQETQYF

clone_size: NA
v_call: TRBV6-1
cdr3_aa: CASNSGTGDTRQYF

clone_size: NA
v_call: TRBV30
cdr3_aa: CASNRDRGYTF

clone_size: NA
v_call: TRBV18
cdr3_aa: CASSPTGEQYF

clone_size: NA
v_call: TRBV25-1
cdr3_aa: CASRDRPGLAGEVNEQFF

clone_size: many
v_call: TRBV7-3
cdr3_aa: CASSFSSTGELFF

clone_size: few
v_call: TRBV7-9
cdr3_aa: CASSLRGTGGTGELFF

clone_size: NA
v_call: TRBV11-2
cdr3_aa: CASSLNYRDRGSEAFF

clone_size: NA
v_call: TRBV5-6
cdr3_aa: CASSNAAGTRDRGYEQYF